Shown below are 11 T cell receptor beta chains from a single sample sequenced in a study of T cells after yellow fever vaccination. MiXCR was run by TCRdb on the 5' RACE reads, yielding one entry per CDR3 protein. Of about 350,000 distinct CDR3 sequences in the sample, 8.1% were seen once. The input for sequencing was PBMCs, taken about 41 days after the first yellow fever vaccination. The receptors stem from a man aged 18 to 30 who received the YFV17D yellow fever vaccine.

The chain has TRBV5-1 and TRBJ2-7; TRBD1 matches at 10 bases. Trimming cost V 4 bases and J 3 bases; bases outside gene matches: 10. This CDR3 is 16 amino acids long. Germline V gene sequence: CDR1 SGHRS, CDR2 YFSETQ. CDR3 loop: CASSTRDRGSGYEQYF. CDR3 sequence (DNA): TGCGCCAGCAGCACCCGGGACAGGGGTTCGGGCTACGAGCAGTACTTC.

V and J are TRBV2 and TRBJ2-7; D unclear. Germline loops: CDR1 SNHLY, CDR2 FYNNEI. The germline V and J ends were trimmed by 2 bases and 2 bases, with 7 bases remaining between them. The CDR3 has 13 residues. In DNA, the CDR3 is TGTGCCAGCAGTGAAACACCAACCTACGAGCAGTACGTC. It translates to CASSETPTYEQYV.

This clonotype was seen a handful of times. The gene calls are TRBV7-6 and TRBJ1-4; D is undetermined. This CDR3 contains 13 residues. Trimming left V 5 bases short and J 6 bases short, with 10 bases between. Germline CDR1 and CDR2: SGHVS and FNYEAQ. CDR3 in DNA: TGTGCCAGCAGCCTCGGGGAGGATGAAAAACTGTTTTTT. Protein sequence: CASSLGEDEKLFF.

This clonotype was recorded a few times. The chain couples TRBV20-1 to TRBJ2-7; D unresolved. Deletions cut 6 bases from V and 4 bases from J, with 13 bases between. CDR1 is DFQATT, CDR2 SNEGSKA, per germline (reference sequence). The length of the CDR3 is 12 residues. This CDR3 is CSAPPSSYEQYF. The CDR3, as DNA: TGCAGTGCCCCACCTTCCAGTTACGAGCAGTACTTC.

This clonotype appeared many times. J is TRBJ2-7 and V is TRBV6-5; D possibly uses TRBD1 or TRBD2 (5 bases each). The CDR3 covers 11 residues. Trimming removed 10 bases from V and 3 bases from J, with 10 bases in between. The V gene's germline CDR1 is MNHEY and CDR2 SVGAGI. CDR3 DNA sequence: TGTGCCACCGGGGCAGACTACGAGCAGTACTTC. Translated: CATGADYEQYF.

This clonotype was picked up a small number of times. The J gene is TRBJ2-1, the V gene TRBV6-1; TRBD2 aligns across 8 bases. This CDR3 region has 15 residues. The germline CDR1 and CDR2 sequences are MNHNS and SASEGT. V was pared by 7 bases and J by 1 base, with 6 bases of the junction left unmatched. Here the CDR3 reads CASTRTGGSYNEQFF. DNA for the CDR3: TGTGCCAGCACCCGGACGGGGGGGTCCTACAATGAGCAGTTCTTC.

The table lists this clonotype with a count of one. This chain links TRBV5-1 with TRBJ2-1; TRBD2 matches 14 bases. CDR1 SGHRS and CDR2 YFSETQ come from the germline V gene. This CDR3 contains 16 residues. With 4 bases clipped from V and 8 bases from J, the junction kept 8 bases outside the gene matches. The CDR3 DNA follows: TGCGCCAGCAGCATGGGACTAGCGGGGGCGGGGGATGAGCAGTTCTTC. The encoded protein is CASSMGLAGAGDEQFF. Full variable domain (outside the CDR3, taken from reference TRBV5-1 and TRBJ2-1): KAGVTQTPRYLIKTRGQQVTLSCSPISGHRSVSWYQQTPGQGLQFLFEYFSETQRNKGNFPGRFSGRQFSNSRSEMNVSTLELGDSALYLCASSMGLAGAGDEQFFGPGTRLTVL.

V is TRBV29-1 and J is TRBJ1-2; no firm D call. Germline CDR1 SQVTM, CDR2 ANQGSEA. Trimming took 5 bases from V and 6 from J, leaving 7 bases between them. CDR3 size: 10 residues. The CDR3, as DNA: TGCAGCGTTCCTGGGGATGGCTACACCTTC. It translates to CSVPGDGYTF. The variable domain in full, completed from reference TRBV29-1 and TRBJ1-2, reads SAVISQKPSRDICQRGTSLTIQCQVDSQVTMMFWYRQQPGQSLTLIATANQGSEATYESGFVIDKFPISRPNLTFSTLTVSNMSPEDSSIYLCSVPGDGYTFGSGTRLTVV.

A few counts support this clonotype. V and J are TRBV6-1 and TRBJ2-7, with 7 bases identical to TRBD1. The CDR3 is made up of 15 amino acids. Trimming cost V 9 bases and J 2 bases; bases outside gene matches: 13. Germline V CDR1 and CDR2: MNHNS, SASEGT. DNA of the CDR3: TGTGCCAGTACACCACAGGGGACGCTGGCCTACGAGCAGTACTTC. The encoded protein is CASTPQGTLAYEQYF.

The rearrangement links TRBV7-9 to TRBJ2-3; D is unresolved. V shed 3 bases and J shed 4 bases, with 8 bases lying between them. The germline CDR1 and CDR2 sequences are SEHNR and FQNEAQ (reference sequence). The CDR3 is made up of 13 amino acids. DNA for the CDR3: TGTGCCAGCAGCTTTGAGGCTGCAGATACGCAGTATTTT. Translating gives CASSFEAADTQYF.

This clonotype was counted only a few times. V and J are TRBV29-1 and TRBJ2-1, with 11 positions matching TRBD1. Per germline, CDR1 SQVTM and CDR2 ANQGSEA. The ends lost 6 bases at V and 7 bases at J; junction bases unmatched: 11. This CDR3 has 15 amino acids. Here the CDR3 reads CSVALVGQGVNEQFF. CDR3 nucleotide sequence: TGCAGCGTAGCCCTGGTGGGACAGGGGGTAAATGAGCAGTTCTTC.